These T cell receptor beta chains were read from a single sample in a study of tumor-infiltrating lymphocytes in primary liver carcinoma. TCRdb analysed the multiplex PCR reads with MiXCR anew, one entry per CDR3 protein. The table lists tens of thousands of distinct CDR3 sequences, approximately 62% of them singletons, with approximately 26% in the top ten. Input material: tumor-adjacent normal liver tissue. The source of these receptors is a man between 35 and 55 years old with primary liver carcinoma and hepatitis B virus infection. The CDR3 runs from the conserved cysteine through the conserved F or W. The D gene is left open where the match is weak. Size is omitted from some rows. Given values are once, few, many or a class for expanded clones.

clone_size d_call j_call v_call cdr3_aa cdr3_nt
NA TRBD1 TRBJ1-2 TRBV5-5 CVSSRTGTYRYTF TGTGTCAGCAGTCGGACAGGGACCTACCGCTACACCTTC
once TRBD1 TRBJ2-5 TRBV11-1 CAGSGQVKVETQYF TGTGCAGGCAGTGGACAGGTGAAGGTGGAGACCCAGTACTTC
few NA TRBJ2-3 TRBV5-5 CANTLGASGTDTLYF TGTGCCAACACCCTGGGGGCTAGCGGCACAGATACGCTGTATTTT
many TRBD2 TRBJ2-2 TRBV10-2 CASSETSGRFKNGELFF TGCGCCAGCAGTGAGACCAGCGGGAGGTTTAAGAACGGGGAGCTGTTTTTT
few NA TRBJ2-1 TRBV10-1 CASSDQSRGGNEQFF TGCGCCAGCAGTGACCAGAGCAGGGGTGGAAATGAGCAGTTCTTC
NA TRBD1 TRBJ1-5 TRBV4-1 CASSQDLVPGGDQSQHF TGCGCCAGCAGCCAAGATTTGGTCCCAGGGGGGGATCAGTCCCAGCATTTT
NA NA TRBJ2-5 TRBV7-2 CASSLARRATQYF TGTGCCAGCAGCTTAGCCAGGCGGGCGACCCAGTACTTC
many TRBD2 TRBJ2-3 TRBV5-1 CASSPGTSGTDTQYF TGCGCCAGCAGCCCAGGGACTAGCGGTACAGATACGCAGTATTTT
NA NA TRBJ2-2 TRBV6-1 CASLGQPNAGELFF TGTGCCAGCCTAGGACAGCCGAACGCCGGGGAGCTATTTTTT
NA TRBD1 TRBJ1-2 TRBV6-5 CVSIYGQGAFGYGYTF TGTGTCAGCATTTACGGACAGGGGGCATTTGGCTATGGCTACACCTTC
NA TRBD1 TRBJ2-7 TRBV11-1 CVSSIGTGLYEQYF TGTGTAAGCAGCATCGGGACAGGACTCTACGAGCAGTACTTC
once NA TRBJ2-5 TRBV5-5 CASSLGGQRWETQYF TGTGCTAGCAGCTTGGGCGGGCAGCGATGGGAGACCCAGTACTTC
NA NA TRBJ1-1 TRBV28 CVSREIPPEAFF TGTGTCAGCAGAGAAATTCCACCTGAAGCTTTCTTT
NA NA TRBJ1-1 TRBV30 CVWSPIQNTEALF TGTGTCTGGAGTCCGATACAGAACACTGAAGCTCTCTTT
once NA TRBJ2-7 TRBV5-4 CASRSVGVPYVQYF TGTGCCAGCCGGTCAGTGGGAGTCCCCTACGTGCAGTACTTC
NA TRBD1 TRBJ2-1 TRBV29-1 CSVETGQGKGYNEQFF TGCAGCGTTGAAACCGGACAGGGAAAAGGATACAATGAACAGTTCTTC
NA NA TRBJ2-3 TRBV5-1 CVSSLDGRNPDTQYF TGCGTCAGCAGCTTGGATGGGAGAAACCCAGATACGCAGTATTTT
many NA TRBJ1-5 TRBV28 CASSLVTENQPQHF TGTGCCAGCAGTTTAGTGACCGAAAATCAGCCCCAGCATTTT
medium-sized NA TRBJ2-5 TRBV6-5 CASSIGGTQYF TGTGCCAGCAGTATTGGTGGGACCCAGTACTTC
many NA TRBJ1-1 TRBV7-9 CASSTRTASNTEAFF TGTGCCAGCAGCACCCGGACAGCTTCGAACACTGAAGCTTTCTTT
many NA TRBJ2-3 TRBV29-1 CSVVPQADTQYF TGCAGCGTTGTCCCACAAGCCGATACGCAGTATTTT
NA TRBD2 TRBJ2-4 TRBV11-1 CASRFPGTSGTKNIQYF TGTGCCAGCAGATTTCCCGGGACTAGCGGGACCAAGAACATCCAGTACTTC
NA NA TRBJ1-2 TRBV6-5 CVCTDGRGYTF TGTGTCTGCACCGATGGGAGAGGCTACACCTTC
NA TRBD1 TRBJ2-1 TRBV6-2/TRBV6-3 CASSTGQEAGEQFF TGTGCCAGCAGTACGGGACAGGAGGCTGGAGAGCAGTTCTTC
NA NA TRBJ1-5 TRBV6-5 CVSSLQGKQPQHF TGTGTCAGCAGTTTACAGGGTAAACAGCCCCAGCATTTT
few NA TRBJ2-7 TRBV5-6 CASSTFYEQYF TGTGCCAGCAGCACCTTCTACGAGCAGTACTTC
many NA TRBJ2-7 TRBV6-2/TRBV6-3 CASSWRDTYEQYF TGTGCCAGCAGTTGGCGGGACACCTACGAGCAGTACTTC
NA TRBD2 TRBJ2-2 TRBV6-1 CESGGLAVTGELFF TGTGAAAGCGGGGGACTAGCGGTGACCGGGGAGCTGTTTTTT
NA NA TRBJ2-5 TRBV29-1 CSVETDRRRGETQYF TGCAGCGTTGAGACCGACAGGAGGCGCGGGGAGACCCAGTACTTC
NA NA TRBJ2-1 TRBV5-4 CVSSLGEGSPIYNERFF TGTGTCAGCAGCTTGGGCGAGGGTTCGCCCATCTACAATGAACGGTTCTTC
once NA TRBJ2-7 TRBV19 CGSSILPGVMYEQYF TGTGGCAGTAGTATCCTCCCAGGGGTGATGTACGAGCAGTACTTC
NA TRBD1 TRBJ2-6 TRBV11-2 CASSSVLGQEFGTRANVLTF TGTGCCAGCAGCTCGGTTCTTGGACAGGAGTTCGGAACTAGGGCCAACGTCCTGACATTC
once NA TRBJ2-7 TRBV11-2 CACSLGRGVKYERYF TGTGCCTGCAGCTTAGGTAGGGGGGTCAAATACGAGCGGTACTTC
NA TRBD2 TRBJ2-3 TRBV7-9 CASSWPPGLVGGPASDTLYF TGTGCCAGCAGCTGGCCCCCGGGACTAGTGGGAGGGCCGGCCTCAGATACGCTGTATTTT
NA NA TRBJ2-4 TRBV11-1 CASSFPGTSWTKNIQCF TGTGCCAGCAGCTTTCCCGGAACTAGCTGGACCAAAAACATTCAGTGCTTC
NA TRBD2 TRBJ2-5 TRBV11-2 CLSSLDPWPSGRGETQYF TGTCTCAGCAGCTTAGATCCGTGGCCTAGCGGGAGAGGAGAGACCCAGTACTTC
many TRBD1 TRBJ2-5 TRBV12-3/TRBV12-4 CASSLVARGRETQYF TGTGCCAGCAGTTTAGTCGCCAGGGGGCGGGAGACCCAGTACTTC
NA TRBD2 TRBJ2-3 TRBV19 CASRDQAGGLSDTQYF TGTGCCAGTAGGGATCAAGCGGGAGGGTTGTCGGATACTCAGTATTTT
NA NA TRBJ1-2 TRBV12-3/TRBV12-4 CASRLPPRGNTF TGTGCCAGCAGGTTACCCCCCCGTGGCAACACCTTC
NA NA TRBJ2-7 TRBV14 CASSQDTSYEQYF TGTGCCAGCAGCCAAGACACTAGCTACGAGCAGTACTTC
NA TRBD2 TRBJ2-1 TRBV18 CASSRLAGGLSNEQFF TGTGCCAGCTCAAGACTAGCGGGAGGGCTAAGTAATGAGCAGTTCTTC
NA TRBD2 TRBJ2-1 TRBV6-6 CASGTGTSVRGEHFF TGTGCCAGCGGTACCGGGACTAGTGTCAGAGGTGAGCACTTCTTC
few NA TRBJ2-7 TRBV7-8 CASGPSTTYEQYF TGTGCCAGCGGCCCGTCTACTACCTACGAGCAGTACTTC
NA NA TRBJ2-1 TRBV6-6 CANSPWTLSSYDEQFF TGTGCCAACAGTCCCTGGACTTTGAGCTCCTACGATGAGCAGTTCTTC
NA TRBD2 TRBJ2-7 TRBV5-1 CASSPGLEGGGSYEQYF TGCGCCAGCAGCCCGGGACTAGAGGGAGGAGGATCCTACGAGCAGTACTTC
NA NA TRBJ2-1 TRBV29-1 CSVATFRPWPRREQFF TGCAGCGTCGCCACGTTTCGGCCCTGGCCCCGTCGAGAGCAGTTCTTC
NA NA TRBJ1-2 TRBV7-9 CASSLDQLNYGYTF TGTGCCAGCAGCTTAGACCAACTTAACTATGGCTACACCTTC
NA NA TRBJ2-1 TRBV4-1 CARSRGTRGQGFFTPTDEQFF TGCGCCAGAAGCCGAGGTACGCGGGGGCAGGGGTTTTTCACCCCCACGGATGAGCAGTTCTTC
NA TRBD2 TRBJ2-7 TRBV6-1 CVSSEVTSGSDKQYF TGTGTCAGCAGTGAAGTGACTAGCGGGAGTGACAAGCAGTACTTC
NA NA TRBJ1-2 TRBV29-1 CSVVRGTGARGYTF TGCAGCGTTGTCCGGGGGACGGGCGCTCGCGGCTACACCTTC